The present T cell receptor (beta chain) was sequenced within a study of cytomegalovirus exposure and HLA in healthy donors. Notes on the study in general: Later analysis suggested links between common viral pathogens and several top significant clusters.

CDR1 is MNHEY and CDR2 is SMNVEV in the germline V gene (reference sequence). The CDR3 consists of 15 residues. V was shortened by 3 bases and J by 1 base, with 10 bases between the two germline ends. A word on this clone: The target antigen is unknown.

13 Jbeta primers and 60 Vbeta primers were used for the PCR. The table came from immunoSEQ multiplex PCR; TCRdb's copy has only in-frame clones and leaves some out. Among about 180,000 clones listed, around 85% were seen once. This clonotype was obtained from a boy aged 2 to 10 in good health and CMV-seronegative. The rearrangement links TRBV27 to TRBJ1-5, with D unclear. The sample comprised PBMCs. CDR3 loop: CASSLSDGSNQPQHF. The CDR3, as DNA: TGTGCCAGCAGTTTGAGTGACGGGAGCAATCAGCCCCAGCATTTT.